These 17 T cell receptor beta chains came from one sample sequenced in a study of blood T cell repertoires in COVID-19. Assay used: immunoSEQ multiplex PCR; TCRdb lists only in-frame clones, some missing. The table lists roughly 27,000 clones, roughly 90% of them singletons, with under 6.5% in the top ten. Sample: peripheral blood. Every receptor here comes from a human donor in a cohort sampled during active COVID-19.

The V gene is TRBV27, the J gene TRBJ2-7; 8 bases map to TRBD2. The germline V gene encodes CDR1 MNHEY and CDR2 SMNVEV (reference sequence). The CDR3 length is 14 residues. The trim removed 7 bases at V and 6 bases at J, leaving 11 bases unmatched. The CDR3 protein is CASNPRGAFREQYF. The CDR3 nucleotides read TGTGCCAGCAACCCGCGGGGGGCGTTTCGCGAGCAGTACTTC.

This clone was counted between two and nine times. The chain is built from TRBV4-2 and TRBJ1-2; 8 bases match TRBD1. Per the germline V gene, CDR1 is LGHNA and CDR2 is YNFKEQ. The CDR3 contains 16 residues. The J segment lost 4 bases and the V segment lost 0 bases, leaving 7 bases of the junction unmatched. The CDR3 DNA sequence: TGTGCCAGCAGCCAAGATACCCAGGGGGCGGTCTATGGCTACACCTTC. It codes for CASSQDTQGAVYGYTF.

The rearrangement joins TRBV5-4 to TRBJ2-1, with 11 bases identical to TRBD2. Per the germline V gene, CDR1 is SGHNT and CDR2 is YYREEE (reference sequence). J gave up 4 bases and V 7 bases, and 7 bases lay outside the gene matches. This CDR3 has 15 residues. The CDR3 spells CASWPGLAEYNEQFF. CDR3 sequence (DNA): TGTGCCAGCTGGCCGGGACTAGCGGAGTACAATGAGCAGTTCTTC. The variable domain in full, with the rest retrieved from reference TRBV5-4 and TRBJ2-1, is ETGVTQSPTHLIKTRGQQVTLRCSSQSGHNTVSWYQQALGQGPQFIFQYYREEENGRGNFPPRFSGLQFPNYSSELNVNALELDDSALYLCASWPGLAEYNEQFFGPGTRLTVL.

The V and J genes are TRBV7-8 and TRBJ2-3; the D is unclear. The V end was cut by 1 base, the J end by 5 bases, with 10 bases between. The germline gives CDR1 SGHVS, CDR2 FQNEAQ. This CDR3 contains 14 residues. CDR3 bases: TGTGCCAGCAGCTTAGGACTCAAACGAGATACGCAGTATTTT. Its translation is CASSLGLKRDTQYF.

This clone showed up just a few times. The chain couples TRBV5-1 to TRBJ2-1; 9 bases map to TRBD1. CDR1 is SGHRS and CDR2 is YFSETQ in the germline V gene. Germline trimming cut 0 bases from V and 8 bases from J; bases unmatched to any gene: 3. The CDR3 has 14 residues. The CDR3 protein is CASSLAGTGYEQFF. The CDR3 DNA follows: TGCGCCAGCAGCTTGGCGGGGACAGGGTATGAGCAGTTCTTC.

The chain combines TRBV19 with TRBJ1-2; TRBD1 might be the D (5 bases). Trimming left V 6 bases short and J 4 bases short, with 15 bases between. The V gene's germline CDR1 is LNHDA and CDR2 SQIVND (reference sequence). The CDR3 loop spans 14 amino acids. Here the CDR3 DNA reads TGTGCCAGTAGGAAGGGGATATCCGGCTATGGCTACACCTTC. Its protein is CASRKGISGYGYTF.

The V gene is TRBV6-4, the J gene TRBJ2-6; possible D gene TRBD2, 6 bases. CDR1 and CDR2 from the germline V gene are MRHNA and SNTAGT. Between the trimmed V and J ends, which lost 2 bases and 4 bases, there was a span of 6 bases. This CDR3 region has 14 residues. The CDR3 sequence is CASSDSGGANVLTF. Written as DNA, the CDR3 is TGTGCCAGCAGTGACAGCGGGGGGGCCAACGTCCTGACTTTC.

This clone appeared once. The chain uses TRBV7-2 and TRBJ2-5; no firm D call. Trimming cost V 5 bases and J 1 base, with 8 bases left between them. Germline CDR1 reads SGHTA; CDR2 reads FQGNSA. CDR3 length equals 13 residues. CDR3 in amino acids: CASSQMVQETQYF. The CDR3 bases are TGTGCCAGCAGCCAGATGGTCCAAGAGACCCAGTACTTC.

The chain recombines TRBV6-5 with TRBJ2-1, with 11 bases identical to TRBD2. The CDR3 extends over 16 amino acids. Germline CDR1 MNHEY, CDR2 SVGAGI. The ends lost 0 bases at V and 2 bases at J; junction bases unmatched: 0. CDR3 amino acids: CASSYSSGGAYNEQFF. The CDR3 region has the DNA TGTGCCAGCAGTTACTCTAGCGGGGGGGCCTACAATGAGCAGTTCTTC.

The chain joins TRBV7-9 to TRBJ2-1; TRBD2 agrees at 9 bases. The CDR3 has 15 residues. With 1 base clipped from V and 9 bases from J, the junction kept 7 bases outside the gene matches. Germline V gene data show CDR1 as SEHNR and CDR2 as FQNEAQ (reference sequence). DNA for the CDR3: TGTGCCAGCAGCTTAGTGAGCGGGGGGACTACTGAGCAGTTCTTC. As protein: CASSLVSGGTTEQFF.

Here the CDR3 DNA reads TGTGCCAGCAGCTTATCTCCCCTAGCCAAAAACATTCAGTACTTC. Translation gives CASSLSPLAKNIQYF. V and J are TRBV7-2 and TRBJ2-4; D unclear. The CDR3 has 15 residues. Per the germline V gene, CDR1 is SGHTA and CDR2 is FQGNSA. Trimming stripped 2 bases from V and 0 bases from J, with 8 bases between.

The chain couples TRBV27 to TRBJ1-1; D is undetermined. The CDR3 loop spans 12 amino acids. Germline lookup yields CDR1 MNHEY and CDR2 SMNVEV (reference sequence). V was cut by 6 bases and J by 4 bases, with 9 bases left in between. Here the CDR3 DNA reads TGTGCCAGCAGGCCGCCCGGCACTGAAGCTTTCTTT. This sequence encodes CASRPPGTEAFF.

The CDR3 reads CASSPSANTGELFF. The CDR3 coding sequence is TGTGCCAGCAGCCCCTCAGCGAACACCGGGGAGCTGTTTTTT. J is TRBJ2-2 and V is TRBV5-6; D is uncertain. CDR3 length: 14 amino acids. From germline, CDR1 is SGHDT and CDR2 YYEEEE. The V end was cut by 4 bases, the J end by 0 bases, with 7 bases between. Full variable domain (missing parts from reference TRBV5-6 and TRBJ2-2): DAGVTQSPTHLIKTRGQQVTLRCSPKSGHDTVSWYQQALGQGPQFIFQYYEEEERQRGNFPDRFSGHQFPNYSSELNVNALLLGDSALYLCASSPSANTGELFFGEGSRLTVL.

The chain has TRBV28 and TRBJ1-3; D is ambiguous. V was shortened by 5 bases and J by 4 bases, with 15 bases between the two germline ends. The CDR3 contains 15 residues. Germline V gives CDR1 MDHEN, CDR2 SYDVKM. This chain's CDR3 is CASSTVRGRGNTIYF. In nucleotides, the CDR3 is TGTGCCAGCAGTACTGTCCGGGGAAGAGGAAACACCATATATTTT.

The chain employs TRBV28 and TRBJ2-5; 9 nucleotides match TRBD1. There are 13 residues in the CDR3. CDR1 and CDR2 (germline): MDHEN, SYDVKM. V gave up 3 bases and J gave up 7 bases; unmatched junction bases: 3. CDR3 protein: CASSFRQGVTQYF. CDR3 nucleotides: TGTGCCAGCAGTTTCAGACAGGGGGTGACCCAGTACTTC.

The chain couples TRBV5-1 to TRBJ2-7; weak D call: TRBD1 (6 bases). CDR3 length equals 14 residues. In germline, CDR1 is SGHRS, CDR2 YFSETQ. The V end was cut by 0 bases, the J end by 0 bases, with 7 bases between. The CDR3 DNA reads TGCGCCAGCAGCTTGGAGGGGGACTCCTACGAGCAGTACTTC. Protein sequence: CASSLEGDSYEQYF.

This chain connects TRBV19 to TRBJ2-7, with 9 bases fitting TRBD1. CDR3 length: 14 residues. Germline CDR1 LNHDA, CDR2 SQIVND (reference sequence). Trimming took 3 bases from V and 9 from J; bases not matched to a gene: 9. CDR3 region: CASSIGTGLSGQYF. CDR3 bases: TGTGCCAGTAGTATTGGGACAGGGCTCTCCGGGCAGTACTTC.